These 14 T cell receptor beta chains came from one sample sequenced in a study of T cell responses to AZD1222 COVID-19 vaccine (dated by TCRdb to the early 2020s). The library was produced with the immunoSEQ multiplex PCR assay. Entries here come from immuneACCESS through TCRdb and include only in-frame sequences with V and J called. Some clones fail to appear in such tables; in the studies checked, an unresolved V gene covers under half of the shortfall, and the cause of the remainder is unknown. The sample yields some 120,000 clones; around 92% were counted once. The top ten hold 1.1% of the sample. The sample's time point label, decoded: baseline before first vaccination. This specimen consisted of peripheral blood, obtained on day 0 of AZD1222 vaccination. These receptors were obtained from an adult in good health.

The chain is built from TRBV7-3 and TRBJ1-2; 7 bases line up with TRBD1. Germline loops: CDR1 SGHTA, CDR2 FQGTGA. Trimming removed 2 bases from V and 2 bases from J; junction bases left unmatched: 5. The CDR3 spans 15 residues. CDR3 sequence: CASSLDPGGNYGYTF. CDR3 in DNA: TGTGCCAGCAGCTTAGATCCAGGGGGGAACTATGGCTACACCTTC. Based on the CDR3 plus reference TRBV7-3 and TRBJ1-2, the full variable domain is GAGVSQTPSNKVTEKGKYVELRCDPISGHTALYWYRQSLGQGPEFLIYFQGTGAADDSGLPNDRFFAVRPEGSVSTLKIQRTERGDSAVYLCASSLDPGGNYGYTFGSGTRLTVV.

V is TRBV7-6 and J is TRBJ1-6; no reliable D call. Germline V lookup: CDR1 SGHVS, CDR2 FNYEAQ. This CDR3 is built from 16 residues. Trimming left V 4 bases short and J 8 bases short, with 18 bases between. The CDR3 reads CASSYGADFHYSPLHF. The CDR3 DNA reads TGTGCCAGCAGCTACGGCGCGGACTTCCATTATTCACCCCTCCACTTT.

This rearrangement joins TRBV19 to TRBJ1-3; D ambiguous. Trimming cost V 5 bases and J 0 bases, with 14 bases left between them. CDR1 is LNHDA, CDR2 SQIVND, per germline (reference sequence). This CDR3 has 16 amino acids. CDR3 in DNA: TGTGCCAGTAGTGTTCTCCAGACCCTCTCTGGAAACACCATATATTTT. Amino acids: CASSVLQTLSGNTIYF. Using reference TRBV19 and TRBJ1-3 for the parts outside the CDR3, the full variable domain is DGGITQSPKYLFRKEGQNVTLSCEQNLNHDAMYWYRQDPGQGLRLIYYSQIVNDFQKGDIAEGYSVSREKKESFPLTVTSAQKNPTAFYLCASSVLQTLSGNTIYFGEGSWLTVV.

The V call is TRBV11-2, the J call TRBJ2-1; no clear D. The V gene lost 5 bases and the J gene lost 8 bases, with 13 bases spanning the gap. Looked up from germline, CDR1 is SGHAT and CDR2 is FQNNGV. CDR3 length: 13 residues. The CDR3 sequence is CASSPLAFYEQFF. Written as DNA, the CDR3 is TGTGCCAGCAGCCCGCTTGCCTTCTATGAGCAGTTCTTC.

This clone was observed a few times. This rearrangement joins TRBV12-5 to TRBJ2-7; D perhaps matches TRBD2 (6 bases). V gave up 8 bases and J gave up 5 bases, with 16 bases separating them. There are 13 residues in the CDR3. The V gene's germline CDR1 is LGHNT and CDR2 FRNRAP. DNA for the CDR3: TGTGCTAGTTGCGGGGCAGGGTGTCACGAGCAGTACTTC. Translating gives CASCGAGCHEQYF.

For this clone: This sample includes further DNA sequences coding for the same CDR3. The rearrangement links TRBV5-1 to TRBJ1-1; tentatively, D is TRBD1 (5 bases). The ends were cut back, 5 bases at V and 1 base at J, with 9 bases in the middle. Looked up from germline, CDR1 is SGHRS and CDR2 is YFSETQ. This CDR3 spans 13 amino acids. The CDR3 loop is CASSLTENTEAFF. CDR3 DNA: TGCGCCAGCAGTTTGACAGAGAACACTGAAGCTTTCTTT.

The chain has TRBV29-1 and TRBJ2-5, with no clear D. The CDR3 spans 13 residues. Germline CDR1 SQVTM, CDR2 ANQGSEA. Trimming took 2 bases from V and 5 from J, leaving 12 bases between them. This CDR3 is CSVEPGRRETQYF. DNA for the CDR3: TGCAGCGTTGAACCCGGGCGGCGGGAGACCCAGTACTTC.

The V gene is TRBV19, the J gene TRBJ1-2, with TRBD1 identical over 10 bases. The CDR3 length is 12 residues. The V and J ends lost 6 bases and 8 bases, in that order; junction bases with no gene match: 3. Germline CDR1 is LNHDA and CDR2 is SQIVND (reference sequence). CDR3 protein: CASRRDRGGYTF. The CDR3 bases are TGTGCCAGTAGGAGGGACAGGGGAGGCTACACCTTC.

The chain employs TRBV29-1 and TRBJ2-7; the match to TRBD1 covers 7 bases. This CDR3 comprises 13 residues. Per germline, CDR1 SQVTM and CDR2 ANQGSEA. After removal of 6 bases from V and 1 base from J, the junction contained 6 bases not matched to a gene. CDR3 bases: TGCAGCGTAACAGGGGTTGGGTCCTACGAGCAGTACTTC. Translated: CSVTGVGSYEQYF.

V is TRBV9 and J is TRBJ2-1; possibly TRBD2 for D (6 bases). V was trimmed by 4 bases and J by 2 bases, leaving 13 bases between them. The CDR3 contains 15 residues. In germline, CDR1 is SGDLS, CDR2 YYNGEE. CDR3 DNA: TGTGCCAGCAGCTTAGGGGCGGGGACCTACAATGAGCAGTTCTTC. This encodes CASSLGAGTYNEQFF. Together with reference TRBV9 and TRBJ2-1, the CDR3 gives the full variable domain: DSGVTQTPKHLITATGQRVTLRCSPRSGDLSVYWYQQSLDQGLQFLIQYYNGEERAKGNILERFSAQQFPDLHSELNLSSLELGDSALYFCASSLGAGTYNEQFFGPGTRLTVL.

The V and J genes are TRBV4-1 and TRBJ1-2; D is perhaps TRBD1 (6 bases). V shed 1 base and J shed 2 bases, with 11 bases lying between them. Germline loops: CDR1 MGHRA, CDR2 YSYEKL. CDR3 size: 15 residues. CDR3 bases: TGCGCCAGCAGCCAAGCCCGGACAGTAAACTATGGCTACACCTTC. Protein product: CASSQARTVNYGYTF.

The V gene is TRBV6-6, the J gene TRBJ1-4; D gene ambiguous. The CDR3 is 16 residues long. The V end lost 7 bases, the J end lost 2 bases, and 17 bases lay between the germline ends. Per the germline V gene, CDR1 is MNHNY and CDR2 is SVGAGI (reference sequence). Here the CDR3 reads CASTYFGLATNEKLFF. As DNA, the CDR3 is TGTGCCAGCACATACTTTGGGCTCGCGACTAATGAAAAACTGTTTTTT.

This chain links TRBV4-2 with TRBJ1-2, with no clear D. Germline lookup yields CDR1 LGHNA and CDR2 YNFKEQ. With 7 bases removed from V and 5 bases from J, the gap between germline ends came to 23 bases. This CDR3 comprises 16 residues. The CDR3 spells CASTSAPREVSYGYTF. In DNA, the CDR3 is TGTGCCAGCACCTCAGCGCCACGAGAGGTCTCTTATGGCTACACCTTC.

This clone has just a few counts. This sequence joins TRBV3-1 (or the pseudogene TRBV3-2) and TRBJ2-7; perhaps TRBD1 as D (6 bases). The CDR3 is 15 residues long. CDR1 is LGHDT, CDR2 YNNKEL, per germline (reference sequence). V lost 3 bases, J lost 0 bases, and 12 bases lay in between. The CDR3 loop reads CASSHNRAHSYEQYF. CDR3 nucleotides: TGTGCCAGCAGCCACAACAGGGCCCACTCCTACGAGCAGTACTTC.